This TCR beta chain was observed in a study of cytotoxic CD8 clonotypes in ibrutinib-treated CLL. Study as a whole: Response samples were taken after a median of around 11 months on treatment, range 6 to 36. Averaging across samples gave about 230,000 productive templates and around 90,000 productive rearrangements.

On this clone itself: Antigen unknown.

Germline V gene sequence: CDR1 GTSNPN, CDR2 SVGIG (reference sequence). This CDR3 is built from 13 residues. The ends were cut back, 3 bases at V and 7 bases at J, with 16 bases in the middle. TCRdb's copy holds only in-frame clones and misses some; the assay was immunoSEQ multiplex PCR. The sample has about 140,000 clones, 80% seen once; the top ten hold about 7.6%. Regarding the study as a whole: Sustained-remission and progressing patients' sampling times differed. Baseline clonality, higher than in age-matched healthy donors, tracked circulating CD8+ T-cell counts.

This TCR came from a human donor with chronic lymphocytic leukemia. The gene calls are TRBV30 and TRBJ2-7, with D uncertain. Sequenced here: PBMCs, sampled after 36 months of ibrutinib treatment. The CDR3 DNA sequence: TGTGCCTGGAGAAGCGCTTCCGTTCGGGAGCAGTACTTC. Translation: CAWRSASVREQYF.